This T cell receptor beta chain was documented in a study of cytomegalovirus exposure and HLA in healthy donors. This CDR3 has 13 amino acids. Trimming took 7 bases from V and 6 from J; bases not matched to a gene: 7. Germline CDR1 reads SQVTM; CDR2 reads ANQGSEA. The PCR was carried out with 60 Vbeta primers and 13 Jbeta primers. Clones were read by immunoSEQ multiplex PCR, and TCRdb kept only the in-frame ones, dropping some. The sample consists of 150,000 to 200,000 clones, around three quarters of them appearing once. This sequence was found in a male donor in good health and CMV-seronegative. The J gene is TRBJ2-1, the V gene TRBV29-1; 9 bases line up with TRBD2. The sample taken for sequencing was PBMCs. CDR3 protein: CSAVLAGFNEQFF. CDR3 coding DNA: TGCAGCGCCGTACTAGCGGGTTTCAATGAGCAGTTCTTC.